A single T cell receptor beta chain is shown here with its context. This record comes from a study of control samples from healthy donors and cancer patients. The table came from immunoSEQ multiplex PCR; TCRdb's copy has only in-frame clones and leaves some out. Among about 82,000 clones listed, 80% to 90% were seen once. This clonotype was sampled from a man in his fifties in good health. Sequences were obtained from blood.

The CDR3 DNA is TGTGCCAGCAGTGGAGGGGATAACTATGGCTACACCTTC. It specifies CASSGGDNYGYTF. The chain combines TRBV2 with TRBJ1-2; tentative D call: TRBD1 (5 bases). Germline V lookup: CDR1 SNHLY, CDR2 FYNNEI. The V end lost 4 bases, the J end lost 1 base, and 7 bases lay between the germline ends. CDR3 size: 13 residues.